The present T cell receptor beta chain was sequenced within a study of shared clonotypes between healthy human individuals. Study details: The plates for each donor numbered three CD4 naive, three CD4 memory, two CD8 naive and one CD8 memory.

Over several immunoSEQ plates, each subset's genomic DNA was distributed in even portions. Clones were sequenced by immunoSEQ multiplex PCR, and TCRdb holds only the in-frame ones, with some missing. The sample includes about 2.3 million clones, about 92% of them seen just once. This CDR3 is built from 12 residues. V lost 2 bases, J lost 8 bases, and 9 bases lay in between. Germline loops: CDR1 MNHNS, CDR2 SASEGT. The receptor was derived from a man between 18 and 35 years old in good health. Some clones in this sample may be carry-over from other donors' samples. V and J are TRBV6-1 and TRBJ1-2; TRBD1 is a possible D gene (5 bases). Sample: naive CD4+ T cells from PBMCs. Subset indicated: CD45RA+ positively selected. Here the CDR3 reads CASSESGNGYTF. The CDR3 nucleotides are TGTGCCAGCAGTGAATCAGGGAACGGCTACACCTTC.